What follows are 13 T cell receptor beta chains derived from one specimen sequenced in a study of blood T cell repertoires in COVID-19. TCRdb's table, derived via immunoSEQ multiplex PCR, lists solely in-frame clones and lacks some. The sample lists about 270,000 clones, approximately 92% occurring once. Source material: PBMCs or T cells enriched from blood (not recorded which). These receptors originate from a woman in her late teens or twenties who had recovered from COVID-19.

The table lists this clone with a few counts. Here the CDR3 DNA reads TGCGCCAGCAGCCAAGATCCCGCAGGGGGCAGGGGGGACACTGAAGCTTTCTTT. Translating it yields CASSQDPAGGRGDTEAFF. V is TRBV4-1 and J is TRBJ1-1; 8 bases agree with TRBD1. J was trimmed by 3 bases and V by 0 bases; bases with no gene match: 12. Looked up from germline, CDR1 is MGHRA and CDR2 is YSYEKL. This CDR3 comprises 18 residues.

The chain has TRBV2 and TRBJ2-3; the match to TRBD2 covers 11 bases. Germline CDR1 SNHLY, CDR2 FYNNEI. V trimming: 6 bases; J trimming: 6 bases; junction bases outside the gene matches: 8. The CDR3 totals 15 residues. CDR3 DNA: TGTGCCAGCAGCCTTAGCGGGGGGGCTCGGGATACGCAGTATTTT. Encoded protein: CASSLSGGARDTQYF.

This clone was recorded once. The chain joins TRBV3-1 (or the pseudogene TRBV3-2) to TRBJ2-7; TRBD1 agrees at 10 bases. Unmatched junction bases numbered 2, after V lost 4 bases and J lost 2 bases. Germline V gene sequence: CDR1 LGHDT, CDR2 YNNKEL (reference sequence). This CDR3 is 14 amino acids long. The CDR3 coding sequence is TGTGCCAGCAGCCGGGGACAGGGGACCTACGAGCAGTACTTC. Amino acid sequence: CASSRGQGTYEQYF.

The chain links TRBV18 to TRBJ1-1; possibly TRBD1 for D (5 bases). The CDR3 is made up of 14 amino acids. Per germline, CDR1 KGHSH and CDR2 LQKENI. V was clipped by 3 bases and J by 3 bases, with 11 bases between them. CDR3 sequence reads: CASSPVGGDTEAFF. The CDR3 nucleotides are TGTGCCAGCTCACCGGTCGGGGGGGACACTGAAGCTTTCTTT.

The rearrangement joins TRBV5-6 to TRBJ2-2; possible D gene TRBD2, 6 bases. The CDR3 has 15 amino acids. CDR1 and CDR2 from the germline V gene are SGHDT and YYEEEE. With 4 bases removed from V and 4 bases from J, the gap between germline ends came to 14 bases. CDR3 residues: CASSLEGLITGELFF. The CDR3 DNA reads TGTGCCAGCAGCCTGGAGGGGTTGATCACCGGGGAGCTGTTTTTT.

The chain is built from TRBV5-1 and TRBJ1-2, with 9 bases aligning to TRBD1. Germline values: CDR1 SGHRS, CDR2 YFSETQ. The CDR3 is made up of 13 amino acids. V shed 1 base and J 6 bases; nucleotides not matched to a gene: 1. The CDR3 bases are TGCGCCAGCAGCTTGAGACAGGGGGATGGCTACACCTTC. Residues: CASSLRQGDGYTF.

This chain uses TRBV2 with TRBJ1-3; 7 bases align to TRBD1. V gave up 4 bases and J gave up 6 bases; unmatched junction bases: 9. The germline V gene has CDR1 SNHLY and CDR2 FYNNEI. The CDR3 contains 15 residues. As DNA, the CDR3 is TGTGCCAGCAGTGGACAGGGTCGGGTCCAAAACACCATATATTTT. It codes for CASSGQGRVQNTIYF.

V usage is TRBV2 and J usage is TRBJ1-2; 7 bases align to TRBD1. Trimming cost V 0 bases and J 7 bases; bases outside gene matches: 8. Per the germline V gene, CDR1 is SNHLY and CDR2 is FYNNEI. The CDR3 is 15 residues long. The CDR3 region is CASSEARTGAGGYTF. In nucleotides, the CDR3 is TGTGCCAGCAGTGAAGCCCGCACAGGGGCGGGTGGCTACACCTTC. Full variable domain (missing parts from reference TRBV2 and TRBJ1-2): EPEVTQTPSHQVTQMGQEVILRCVPISNHLYFYWYRQILGQKVEFLVSFYNNEISEKSEIFDDQFSVERPDGSNFTLKIRSTKLEDSAMYFCASSEARTGAGGYTFGSGTRLTVV.

The rearrangement links TRBV4-2 to TRBJ2-7; 7 bases fit TRBD1. V gave up 1 base and J gave up 3 bases; unmatched junction bases: 3. CDR1 is LGHNA, CDR2 YNFKEQ, per germline. CDR3 length equals 14 residues. The CDR3 nucleotides read TGTGCCAGCAGCCAAGGACAGGGAGACTACGAGCAGTACTTC. It is translated as CASSQGQGDYEQYF.

The chain uses TRBV5-6 and TRBJ1-2; D is undetermined. Germline values: CDR1 SGHDT, CDR2 YYEEEE. This CDR3 has 13 residues. Trimming cost V 4 bases and J 1 base, with 8 bases left between them. The CDR3 loop reads CASSRDNNYGYTF. DNA of the CDR3: TGTGCCAGCAGCCGAGACAATAACTATGGCTACACCTTC.

V and J are TRBV5-4 and TRBJ2-5; 9 positions agree with TRBD1. The CDR3 loop spans 15 amino acids. The ends lost 5 bases at V and 2 bases at J; junction bases unmatched: 7. Germline values: CDR1 SGHNT, CDR2 YYREEE (reference sequence). The CDR3 DNA sequence: TGTGCCAGCAGACGCGGACAGGGGAGGCAAGAGACCCAGTACTTC. Amino acid sequence: CASRRGQGRQETQYF.

The rearrangement uses TRBV24-1 and TRBJ2-1, with TRBD1 matching 9 bases. The J segment lost 8 bases and the V segment lost 4 bases, leaving 14 bases of the junction unmatched. This CDR3 spans 17 amino acids. Germline V CDR1 and CDR2: KGHDR, SFDVKD. CDR3: CATSEEKGTGLEDEQFF. CDR3 DNA: TGTGCCACCAGTGAAGAAAAAGGGACAGGGTTGGAGGATGAGCAGTTCTTC.

This clone has just one count. The chain combines TRBV24-1 with TRBJ1-2; D gene ambiguous. Trimming shortened V by 3 bases and J by 1 base, and 8 bases separated the two germline ends. CDR3 length equals 14 residues. The germline gives CDR1 KGHDR, CDR2 SFDVKD. The CDR3 loop is CATSDATVNYGYTF. CDR3 DNA sequence: TGTGCCACCAGTGATGCCACAGTTAACTATGGCTACACCTTC.